This entry is about one T cell receptor (beta chain). What it recognizes is unknown. A multiplex PCR was run with 60 Vbeta primers and 13 Jbeta primers. This table comes from immunoSEQ multiplex PCR, and its TCRdb copy is limited to in-frame clones, with some not included. Among 90,000 to 140,000 clones listed, over 75% were seen once. The data are from a study of cytomegalovirus exposure and HLA in healthy donors. Study summary: Among the approximately 400 donors who were genotyped, around 77% fell in the genetic ancestry cluster that is associated with self-reported Caucasian donors.

Study-wide results and caveats: As a later analysis revealed, most CMV-associated TCR beta chains appeared HLA-restricted. Sequencing depth across donors, presence/absence analyses assumed, was roughly uniform. For most TCR beta V segments, an earlier analysis put the productive rate at about 87% or about 30% of the time.

The sequencing input was PBMCs. The source is a man under 40 in good health and CMV-seropositive.

CDR3 bases: TGCGCCAGCAGCTTCGGAGGGGACTCCTACAATGAGCAGTTCTTC. It encodes CASSFGGDSYNEQFF. The gene calls are TRBV5-1 and TRBJ2-1; perhaps TRBD2 as D (6 bases). Trimming stripped 2 bases from V and 0 bases from J, with 9 bases between. The CDR3 contains 15 residues. CDR1 is SGHRS and CDR2 is YFSETQ in the germline V gene.